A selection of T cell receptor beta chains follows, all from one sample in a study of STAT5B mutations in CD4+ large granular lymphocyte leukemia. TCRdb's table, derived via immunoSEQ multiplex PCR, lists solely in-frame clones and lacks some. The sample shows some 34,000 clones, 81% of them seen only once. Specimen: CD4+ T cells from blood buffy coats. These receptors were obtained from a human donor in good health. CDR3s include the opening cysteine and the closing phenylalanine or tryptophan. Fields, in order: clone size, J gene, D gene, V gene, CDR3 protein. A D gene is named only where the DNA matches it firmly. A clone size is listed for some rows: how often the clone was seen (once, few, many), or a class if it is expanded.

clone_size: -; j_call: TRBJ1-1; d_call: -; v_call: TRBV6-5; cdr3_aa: CASSYYGRKNTEAFF
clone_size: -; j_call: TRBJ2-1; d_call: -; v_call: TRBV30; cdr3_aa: CAWRTGEPGSSYNEQFF
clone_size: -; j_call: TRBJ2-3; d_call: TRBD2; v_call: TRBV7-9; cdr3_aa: CASSLRVAGRGTDTQYF
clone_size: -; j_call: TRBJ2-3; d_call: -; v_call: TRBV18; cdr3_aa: CASSPQGTMGTDTQYF
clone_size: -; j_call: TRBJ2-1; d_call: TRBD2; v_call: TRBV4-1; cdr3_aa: CASSQDAGTTIYNEQFF
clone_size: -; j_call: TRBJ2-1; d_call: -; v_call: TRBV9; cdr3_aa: CASSVLSTSTPSYNEQFF
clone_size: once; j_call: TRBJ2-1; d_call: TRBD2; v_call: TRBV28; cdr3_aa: CASCRFGGRNEQFF
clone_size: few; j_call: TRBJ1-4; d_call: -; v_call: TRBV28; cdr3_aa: CASRVGGDEKLFF
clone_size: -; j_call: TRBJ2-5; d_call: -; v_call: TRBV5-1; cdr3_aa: CASSLLMQGQETQYF
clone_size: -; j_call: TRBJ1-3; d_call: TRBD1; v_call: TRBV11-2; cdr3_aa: CASSLTGGAGNTIYF
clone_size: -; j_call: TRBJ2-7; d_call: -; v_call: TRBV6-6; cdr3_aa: CASLGGYEQYF
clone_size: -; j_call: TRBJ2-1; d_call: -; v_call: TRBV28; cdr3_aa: CASSSPSEGGAYEQFF
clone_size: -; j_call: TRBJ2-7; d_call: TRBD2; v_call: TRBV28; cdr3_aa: CATRTSGEIGVAYEQYF
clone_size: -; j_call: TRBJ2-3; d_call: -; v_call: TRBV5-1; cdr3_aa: CASSLDGTDTQYF
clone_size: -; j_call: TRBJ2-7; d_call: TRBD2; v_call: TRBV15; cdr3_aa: CATSRDKASGSMDYEQYF
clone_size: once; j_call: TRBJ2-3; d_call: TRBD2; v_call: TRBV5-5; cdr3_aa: CASSPRLAATDTQYF
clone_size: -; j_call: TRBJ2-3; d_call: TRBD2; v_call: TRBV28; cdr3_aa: CASPPRREEVTDTQYF
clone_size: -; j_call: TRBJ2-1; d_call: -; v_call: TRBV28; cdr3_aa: CASTGASAYNEQFF
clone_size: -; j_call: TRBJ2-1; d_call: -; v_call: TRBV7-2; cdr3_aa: CASSPYNEQFF
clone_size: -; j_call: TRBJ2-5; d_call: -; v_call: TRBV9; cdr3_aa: CASSVGAGNQETQYF
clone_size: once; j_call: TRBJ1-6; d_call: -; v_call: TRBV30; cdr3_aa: CAWAFTNYNSPLHF
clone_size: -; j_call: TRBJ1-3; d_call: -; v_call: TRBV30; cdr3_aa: CAWSPDSGNTIYF
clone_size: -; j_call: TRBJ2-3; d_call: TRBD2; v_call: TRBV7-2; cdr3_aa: CASSLMQSGRLRDTQYF
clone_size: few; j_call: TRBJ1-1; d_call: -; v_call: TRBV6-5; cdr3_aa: CASSYKAGGNTEAFF
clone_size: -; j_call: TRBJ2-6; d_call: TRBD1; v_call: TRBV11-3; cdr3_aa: CASSFGYRGLGDLTF
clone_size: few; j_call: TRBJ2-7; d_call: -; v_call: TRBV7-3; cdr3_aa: CASSYIGGEQYF
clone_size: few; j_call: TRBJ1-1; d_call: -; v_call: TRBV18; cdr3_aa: CASSYSSTNTEAFF
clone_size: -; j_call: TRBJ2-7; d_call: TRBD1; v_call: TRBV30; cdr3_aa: CAWSATGGSQYF
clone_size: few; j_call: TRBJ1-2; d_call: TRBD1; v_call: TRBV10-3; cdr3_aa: CAISESTGVYGYTF
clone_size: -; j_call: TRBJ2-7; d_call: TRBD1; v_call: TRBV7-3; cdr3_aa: CASSWAGQGFNEQYF
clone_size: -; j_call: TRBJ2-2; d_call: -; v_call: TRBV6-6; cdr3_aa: CASSQTQGTGELFF
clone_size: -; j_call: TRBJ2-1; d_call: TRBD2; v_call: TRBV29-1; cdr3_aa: CSGAPKAGGPENEQFF
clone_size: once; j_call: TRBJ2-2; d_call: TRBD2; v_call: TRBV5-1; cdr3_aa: CASSLLPGGPDTGELFF
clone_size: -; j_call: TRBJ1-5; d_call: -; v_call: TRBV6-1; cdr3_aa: CASSEIPGNNQPQHF
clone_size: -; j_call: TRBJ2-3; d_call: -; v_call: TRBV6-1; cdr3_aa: CASTEDGGDTQYF
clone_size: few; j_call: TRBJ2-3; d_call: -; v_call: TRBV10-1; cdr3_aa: CASSESRMGDTQYF
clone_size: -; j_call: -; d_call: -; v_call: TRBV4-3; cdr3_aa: CASSQDSMDEQYF
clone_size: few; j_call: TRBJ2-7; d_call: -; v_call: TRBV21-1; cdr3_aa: CASIGGRLTYEQYF
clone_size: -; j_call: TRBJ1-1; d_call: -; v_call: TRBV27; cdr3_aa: CASSNTGYGTEAFF
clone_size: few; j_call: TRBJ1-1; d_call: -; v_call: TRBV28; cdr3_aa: CASSLVVGAAFF
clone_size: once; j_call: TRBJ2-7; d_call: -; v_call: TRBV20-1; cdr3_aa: CSAASGEQYF
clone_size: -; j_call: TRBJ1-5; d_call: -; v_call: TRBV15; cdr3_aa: CATSRANQPQHF
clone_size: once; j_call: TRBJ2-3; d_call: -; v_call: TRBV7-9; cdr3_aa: CASSALSLAIGTDTQYF
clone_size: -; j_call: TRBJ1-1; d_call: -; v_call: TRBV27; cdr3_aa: CATSIGAGFNTEAFF
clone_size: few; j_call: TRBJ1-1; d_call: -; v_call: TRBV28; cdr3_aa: CASSRTHSEAFF
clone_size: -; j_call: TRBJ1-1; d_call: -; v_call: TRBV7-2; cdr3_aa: CASSALSNTEAFF
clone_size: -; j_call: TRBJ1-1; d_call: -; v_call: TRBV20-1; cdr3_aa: CSARARTEAFF
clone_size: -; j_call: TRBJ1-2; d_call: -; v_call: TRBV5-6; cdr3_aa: CAGSGNRERGYTF
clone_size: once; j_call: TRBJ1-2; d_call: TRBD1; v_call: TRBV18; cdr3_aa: CASSPLDREGDYGYTF
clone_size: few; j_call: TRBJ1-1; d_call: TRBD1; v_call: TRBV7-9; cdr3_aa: CASSTGTANTEAFF
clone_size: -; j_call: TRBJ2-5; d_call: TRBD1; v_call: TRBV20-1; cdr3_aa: CSGDREETQYF
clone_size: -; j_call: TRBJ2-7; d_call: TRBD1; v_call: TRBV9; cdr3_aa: CASSVAPGQGTGEQYF
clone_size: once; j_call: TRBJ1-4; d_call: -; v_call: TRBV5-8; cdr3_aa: CASSLEGRSTNEKLFF
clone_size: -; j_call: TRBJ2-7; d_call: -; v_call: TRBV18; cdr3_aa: CASSPPSGTQTYEQYF
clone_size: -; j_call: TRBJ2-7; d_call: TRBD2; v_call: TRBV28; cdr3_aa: CASREAGATYEQYF
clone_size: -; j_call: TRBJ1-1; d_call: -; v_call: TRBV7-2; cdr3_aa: CASSLVVGGPNTEAFF
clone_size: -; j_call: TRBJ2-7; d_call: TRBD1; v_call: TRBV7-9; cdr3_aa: CASSLPRTGGHEQYF
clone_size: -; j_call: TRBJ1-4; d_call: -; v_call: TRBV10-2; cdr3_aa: CASRYGTAEKLFF
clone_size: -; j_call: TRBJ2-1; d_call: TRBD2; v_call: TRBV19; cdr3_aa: CASTPGLAGGSYNEQFF
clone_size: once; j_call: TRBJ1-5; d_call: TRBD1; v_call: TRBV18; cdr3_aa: CASSPFGTGANQPQHF